This TCR beta chain is from a study of blood T cell repertoires in COVID-19. Study information: Samples representing acute and convalescent COVID-19 were sourced from the United States, Italy and Spain. PBMCs, B-cell-depleted T cells, or T cells were the source of the cDNA or gDNA that made up the material.

Authors' data handling: Quantification of nucleated cells was approximated via reference gene primer amplification. Some clones are missing from TCRdb's copy, which holds only in-frame ones; the method was immunoSEQ multiplex PCR. The D gene and trimming were derived from the DNA, and the V and J assignments and clone size from that table. Of 55,000 to 75,000 clones in the sample, about 73% were seen once. CDR3 length: 11 residues. Germline assignment: CDR1 MNHNY and CDR2 SVGAGI (reference sequence). With 5 bases removed from V and 8 bases from J, the gap between germline ends came to 7 bases. The J gene is TRBJ2-4, the V gene TRBV6-6; D remains unclear. The sequenced sample was peripheral blood. This TCR was recovered from a woman aged 70-85 years with acute or convalescent COVID-19. The CDR3 spells CASSPGDIQYF. Written as DNA, the CDR3 is TGTGCCAGCAGTCCGGGTGACATTCAGTACTTC.